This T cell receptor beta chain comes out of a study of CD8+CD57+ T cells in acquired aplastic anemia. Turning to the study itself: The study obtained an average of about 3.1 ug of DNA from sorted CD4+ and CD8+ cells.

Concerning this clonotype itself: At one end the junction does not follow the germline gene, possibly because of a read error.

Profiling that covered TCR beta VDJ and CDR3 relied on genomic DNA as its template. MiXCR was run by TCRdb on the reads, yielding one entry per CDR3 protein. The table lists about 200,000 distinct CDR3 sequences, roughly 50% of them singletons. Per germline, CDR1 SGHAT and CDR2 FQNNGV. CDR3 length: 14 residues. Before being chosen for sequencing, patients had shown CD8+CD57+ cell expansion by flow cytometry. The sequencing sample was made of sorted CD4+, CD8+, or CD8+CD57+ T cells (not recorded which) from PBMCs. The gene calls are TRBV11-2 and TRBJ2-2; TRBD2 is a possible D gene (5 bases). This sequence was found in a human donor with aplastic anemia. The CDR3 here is CASSLVAGTGELFF. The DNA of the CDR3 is TGCGCCAGCAGCTTAGTTGCGGGCACCGGGGAGCTGTTTTTT.